This T cell receptor beta chain was identified during a study of cytomegalovirus exposure and HLA in healthy donors. Study-level findings and limits: TRBV6-2, TRBV6-3 and some other V segments were unresolvable in 87-base-pair reads. Most subjects had HLA-A and HLA-B alleles reportedly predicted accurately by TCR beta sequences. A later analysis linked a missense variant in DCLRE1C to the trimming of TCR beta V and J genes. The study put about 180 TCR beta chains on its list as cytomegalovirus-associated.

In the case of this clone: Its specificity is not known.

This CDR3 has 11 residues. Trimming took 3 bases from V and 8 from J, leaving 8 bases between them. The germline V gene has CDR1 DFQATT and CDR2 SNEGSKA (reference sequence). Use of 60 Vbeta and 13 Jbeta primers characterized the PCR. Measured with immunoSEQ multiplex PCR; TCRdb has only the in-frame clones, and not every one. The sample gives around 200,000 clones, over 75% of which show up once; 6.3% is in the top ten. Sequenced material: PBMCs. The V call is TRBV20-1, the J call TRBJ1-3; D perhaps matches TRBD1 (6 bases). The TCR was taken from a man aged 40-49 years in good health and CMV-seropositive. This chain's CDR3 is CSASGGHTIYF. CDR3 nucleotide sequence: TGCAGTGCTAGTGGGGGCCACACCATATATTTT.